The 30 T cell receptor beta chains listed next were all sequenced from one sample in a study of cytomegalovirus exposure and HLA in healthy donors. Use of 60 Vbeta and 13 Jbeta primers characterized the PCR. TCRdb keeps only in-frame clones here, not all; method: immunoSEQ multiplex PCR. Of about 160,000 clones listed, approximately 80% are singletons. The sample consisted of PBMCs. These receptors were collected from a man aged 18 to 29 in good health and CMV-seropositive.

V and J are TRBV7-9 and TRBJ2-5; 10 nucleotides match TRBD1. The J call may be incorrect, as the DNA end agrees better with TRBJ2-7. The CDR3 contains 14 residues. Germline-derived CDR1 and CDR2 are SEHNR and FQNEAQ (reference sequence). As DNA, the CDR3 is TGTGCCAGCAGCGCCCCGGGACAGGGGTACGAGCAGTACTTC. The encoded protein is CASSAPGQGYEQYF.

This clone was found a few times. This chain uses TRBV30 with TRBJ1-1; 7 nucleotides agree with TRBD1. Losses at the gene ends were 5 bases for V and 12 bases for J; bases not matched to a gene: 12. The CDR3 is 12 residues long. Looked up from germline, CDR1 is GTSNPN and CDR2 is SVGIG (reference sequence). Written as DNA, the CDR3 is TGTGCCTGGGGACCGGGACAGTCTTTTACTTTCTTT. It specifies CAWGPGQSFTFF.

This chain connects TRBV27 to TRBJ1-4; D is unclear. The length of the CDR3 is 12 residues. V lost 10 bases and J lost 8, with 14 bases in between. Germline CDR1 and CDR2: MNHEY and SMNVEV (reference sequence). For the CDR3, the DNA is TGTGCCACCCGGGGTCTCAGCGAAAAACTGTTTTTT. It yields the protein CATRGLSEKLFF.

The chain has TRBV5-6 and TRBJ2-1, with 8 positions matching TRBD2. Germline CDR1 reads SGHDT; CDR2 reads YYEEEE. This CDR3 has 16 residues. The junction had 15 bases not matched to a gene; V was cut back by 4 bases and J by 9 bases. The chain's CDR3 is CASSPLGTRGSSEQFF. Here the CDR3 DNA reads TGTGCCAGCAGCCCACTCGGGACTAGAGGGTCCAGTGAGCAGTTCTTC.

The rearrangement uses TRBV7-8 and TRBJ1-5, with D possibly matching TRBD1 (6 bases). From germline, CDR1 is SGHVS and CDR2 FQNEAQ. There are 14 residues in the CDR3. The ends were cut back, 1 base at V and 4 bases at J, with 8 bases in the middle. In nucleotides, the CDR3 is TGTGCCAGCAGCTTAGGGACAGCTAATCAGCCCCAGCATTTT. It yields the protein CASSLGTANQPQHF. Full variable domain (rest looked up from reference TRBV7-8 and TRBJ1-5): GAGVSQSPRYKVAKRGQDVALRCDPISGHVSLFWYQQALGQGPEFLTYFQNEAQLDKSGLPSDRFFAERPEGSVSTLKIQRTQQEDSAVYLCASSLGTANQPQHFGDGTRLSIL.

The chain carries TRBV30 and TRBJ1-1, with TRBD1 as a possible D gene (5 bases). Germline CDR1 reads GTSNPN; CDR2 reads SVGIG (reference sequence). The CDR3 spans 14 residues. Trimming removed 2 bases at V and 3 bases at J, with 13 bases between. CDR3 amino acids: CAWSLRGMYTEAFF. The CDR3, as DNA: TGTGCCTGGAGTCTGCGGGGGATGTACACTGAAGCTTTCTTT.

About this clone itself: Compared with germline, one end of the junction differs, possibly owing to a read error. The chain is built from TRBV30 and TRBJ1-1; 9 positions agree with TRBD1. CDR1 is GTSNPN, CDR2 SVGIG, per germline (reference sequence). There are 14 residues in the CDR3. This CDR3 reads CAWSGGTGNSEAFF. CDR3 DNA: TGTGCCTGGAGTGGGGGGACAGGGAACAGTGAAGCTTTCTTT.

This clone was seen just once. The chain is built from TRBV25-1 and TRBJ2-5; the D gene is possibly TRBD1 (6 bases). This CDR3 is built from 15 residues. The germline CDR1 and CDR2 sequences are MGHDK and SYGVNS. V was trimmed by 4 bases and J by 2 bases, leaving 14 bases between them. This CDR3 is CASSGRQAKQETQYF. CDR3 coding DNA: TGTGCCAGCAGTGGTAGACAGGCCAAACAAGAGACCCAGTACTTC. The complete variable domain, with remaining parts taken from reference TRBV25-1 and TRBJ2-5, reads EADIYQTPRYLVIGTGKKITLECSQTMGHDKMYWYQQDPGMELHLIHYSYGVNSTEKGDLSSESTVSRIRTEHFPLTLESARPSHTSQYLCASSGRQAKQETQYFGPGTRLLVL.

This clone turned up a few times. The V call is TRBV2, the J call TRBJ1-4; tentative D call: TRBD1 (5 bases). Germline V gives CDR1 SNHLY, CDR2 FYNNEI. Trimming left V 10 bases short and J 2 bases short, with 17 bases between. The CDR3 spans 15 residues. CDR3 region: CATLPGGLTNEKLFF. The CDR3 DNA reads as TGTGCCACCTTACCGGGGGGTTTGACTAATGAAAAACTGTTTTTT.

The chain employs TRBV5-5 and TRBJ2-7, with 9 bases lining up with TRBD1. The trim removed 4 bases at V and 5 bases at J, leaving 7 bases unmatched. The CDR3 consists of 14 residues. Germline V gene lookup returns CDR1 SGHKS and CDR2 YYEKEE (reference sequence). CDR3 in amino acids: CASSPGQGNNEQYF. DNA for the CDR3: TGTGCCAGCAGCCCGGGACAGGGTAACAACGAGCAGTACTTC. The complete variable domain, with remaining parts taken from reference TRBV5-5 and TRBJ2-7, reads DAGVTQSPTHLIKTRGQQVTLRCSPISGHKSVSWYQQVLGQGPQFIFQYYEKEERGRGNFPDRFSARQFPNYSSELNVNALLLGDSALYLCASSPGQGNNEQYFGPGTRLTVT.

The rearrangement links TRBV19 to TRBJ1-3; D might be TRBD1 (5 bases). The germline gives CDR1 LNHDA, CDR2 SQIVND (reference sequence). This CDR3 has 16 residues. Trimming cost V 2 bases and J 0 bases, with 11 bases left between them. CDR3 in DNA: TGTGCCAGTAGTATAATGGGGCGTCTCTCTGGAAACACCATATATTTT. It translates to CASSIMGRLSGNTIYF.

J is TRBJ2-1 and V is TRBV7-9; the D is unclear. The CDR3 has 13 amino acids. Germline V gives CDR1 SEHNR, CDR2 FQNEAQ (reference sequence). V gave up 4 bases and J gave up 6 bases, with 10 bases separating them. CDR3 amino acids: CASSSDNRNEQFF. The DNA for the CDR3 is TGTGCCAGCAGCTCAGACAACCGCAATGAGCAGTTCTTC.

The chain joins TRBV4-1 to TRBJ2-5; 8 bases agree with TRBD1. V trimming: 0 bases; J trimming: 4 bases; junction bases outside the gene matches: 1. Per the germline V gene, CDR1 is MGHRA and CDR2 is YSYEKL. CDR3 length: 14 residues. CDR3 residues: CASSQDRGRETQYF. The CDR3 region has the DNA TGCGCCAGCAGCCAAGACAGGGGGCGAGAGACCCAGTACTTC.

This chain links TRBV10-3 with TRBJ2-5, with D possibly TRBD1 on 6 matching bases. The closer fit of TRBJ2-7 to the DNA end suggests the J call may be wrong. Per germline, CDR1 ENHRY and CDR2 SYGVKD. The CDR3 loop spans 14 amino acids. CDR3 in amino acids: CAISDYRDPYEQYF. In nucleotides, the CDR3 is TGTGCCATCAGTGACTACAGGGACCCCTACGAGCAGTACTTC.

The chain uses TRBV10-1 and TRBJ2-7; D uncertain. V was pared by 0 bases and J by 2 bases, with 11 bases between. The CDR3 runs 15 residues. CDR1 is WNHNN and CDR2 is SYGVQD in the germline V gene (reference sequence). CDR3 in amino acids: CASSESGAYPYEQYF. The CDR3 region has the DNA TGCGCCAGCAGTGAGTCAGGAGCTTATCCCTACGAGCAGTACTTC.

Note on this clone: The sample holds other DNA sequences that translate to the same CDR3. The chain links TRBV5-1 to TRBJ1-5; 11 bases agree with TRBD1. This CDR3 is 14 amino acids long. V lost 3 bases, J lost 5 bases, and 1 base stayed unmatched. Germline lookup yields CDR1 SGHRS and CDR2 YFSETQ. The CDR3 reads CASSSGQGDQPQHF. The CDR3 DNA follows: TGCGCCAGCAGCTCGGGACAGGGGGATCAGCCCCAGCATTTT.

DNA for the CDR3: TGCAGCGTTTTTTTCGGAGAGTCACCCAACTATGGCTACACCTTC. Translated, it gives CSVFFGESPNYGYTF. This sequence joins TRBV29-1 and TRBJ1-2; no clear D. Germline V gene sequence: CDR1 SQVTM, CDR2 ANQGSEA. V was pared by 5 bases and J by 2 bases, with 18 bases between. The CDR3 runs to 15 residues.

The rearrangement joins TRBV6-1 to TRBJ2-3, with TRBD1 identical over 9 bases. The V gene end was trimmed by 4 bases and the J gene end by 0 bases; junction bases not matched to a gene: 5. CDR1 and CDR2 (germline): MNHNS, SASEGT. The CDR3 totals 16 residues. In DNA, the CDR3 is TGTGCCAGCAGTGGATTGGGACAGGGAAGCACAGATACGCAGTATTTT. Translated, it gives CASSGLGQGSTDTQYF.

The chain links TRBV7-8 to TRBJ1-5, with 12 bases identical to TRBD1. CDR1 SGHVS and CDR2 FQNEAQ come from the germline V gene. Germline trimming cut 4 bases from V and 7 bases from J; bases unmatched to any gene: 11. This CDR3 spans 17 amino acids. The CDR3 reads CASSWGTGQGASQPQHF. The CDR3 bases are TGTGCCAGCAGCTGGGGCACGGGACAGGGGGCGAGCCAGCCCCAGCATTTT.

V is TRBV5-1 and J is TRBJ1-1; tentatively, D is TRBD1 (6 bases). Trimming took 5 bases from V and 1 from J, leaving 12 bases between them. The CDR3 totals 14 residues. CDR1 and CDR2 from the germline V gene are SGHRS and YFSETQ. The DNA for the CDR3 is TGCGCCAGCAGACGGACAGTTACGAACACTGAAGCTTTCTTT. The encoded protein is CASRRTVTNTEAFF.

The chain links TRBV5-8 to TRBJ2-1; 11 nucleotides align to TRBD1. There are 14 residues in the CDR3. The junction had 7 bases not matched to a gene; V was cut back by 7 bases and J by 7 bases. CDR1 and CDR2 from the germline V gene are SGHTS and YDEGEE. The CDR3 is CASPRTGGQNEQFF. The CDR3 bases are TGTGCCAGCCCACGGACAGGGGGCCAGAATGAGCAGTTCTTC.

This rearrangement joins TRBV27 to TRBJ2-7; 9 bases match TRBD1. CDR1 MNHEY and CDR2 SMNVEV come from the germline V gene (reference sequence). Unmatched junction bases numbered 8, after V lost 6 bases and J lost 5 bases. The CDR3 covers 14 residues. The CDR3 loop reads CASRTGTGYNEQYF. The CDR3, as DNA: TGTGCCAGCAGGACCGGGACAGGGTACAACGAGCAGTACTTC.

This chain's CDR3 is CASSQEARGTGELFF. The CDR3 DNA is TGCGCCAGCAGCCAAGAGGCCAGGGGGACCGGGGAGCTGTTTTTT. The chain has TRBV4-3 and TRBJ2-2, with 7 bases lining up with TRBD1. The CDR3 has 15 amino acids. Germline CDR1 and CDR2: LGHNA and YSLEER. V lost 0 bases, J lost 5 bases, and 3 bases stayed unmatched.

The CDR3 DNA follows: TGCGCCAGCAGCCAACCGGGGAGGGGTGATGAAAAACTGTTTTTT. This encodes CASSQPGRGDEKLFF. The chain has TRBV4-1 and TRBJ1-4; possible D gene TRBD1, 5 bases. Germline V gives CDR1 MGHRA, CDR2 YSYEKL. This CDR3 is built from 15 residues. V lost 2 bases to trimming and J lost 6 bases, with 13 bases between them.

This clone was detected a few times. The V gene is TRBV7-3, the J gene TRBJ2-1, with D uncertain. Trimming took off 1 base at V and 7 bases at J, with 8 bases between the two ends. CDR3 length equals 13 residues. Per germline, CDR1 SGHTA and CDR2 FQGTGA. The chain's CDR3 is CASSLNPQNEQFF. Here the CDR3 DNA reads TGTGCCAGCAGCTTAAACCCACAAAATGAGCAGTTCTTC.

The V and J genes are TRBV27 and TRBJ2-3; 8 bases line up with TRBD1. The V gene's germline CDR1 is MNHEY and CDR2 SMNVEV (reference sequence). CDR3 length: 17 amino acids. Germline trimming cut 5 bases from V and 0 bases from J; bases unmatched to any gene: 10. CDR3 protein: CASSPPRGQGSTDTQYF. As DNA, the CDR3 is TGTGCCAGCAGTCCCCCCCGCGGACAGGGAAGCACAGATACGCAGTATTTT.

This chain uses TRBV5-4 with TRBJ2-5, with 8 bases lining up with TRBD1. The germline V gene encodes CDR1 SGHNT and CDR2 YYREEE (reference sequence). J gave up 4 bases and V 4 bases, and 9 bases lay outside the gene matches. CDR3 length: 15 amino acids. The CDR3 protein is CASSGRDRWGETQYF. The CDR3 DNA follows: TGTGCCAGCAGCGGGCGGGACAGGTGGGGAGAGACCCAGTACTTC.

This chain links TRBV9 with TRBJ1-3; TRBD1 might be the D (5 bases). This CDR3 contains 15 residues. The germline gives CDR1 SGDLS, CDR2 YYNGEE. The V end was cut by 2 bases, the J end by 2 bases, with 11 bases between. The DNA of the CDR3 is TGTGCCAGCAGCGTTTCGTGGGGCACTGGAAACACCATATATTTT. It yields the protein CASSVSWGTGNTIYF.

V gene TRBV27 combines with J gene TRBJ2-1; a possible D gene is TRBD1 (6 bases). Germline CDR1 and CDR2: MNHEY and SMNVEV (reference sequence). V was clipped by 6 bases and J by 1 base, with 19 bases between them. This CDR3 spans 17 amino acids. In DNA, the CDR3 is TGTGCCAGCAGGCCTAGAGGGGGATCATTATCCTACAATGAGCAGTTCTTC. Translated: CASRPRGGSLSYNEQFF.

V is TRBV5-1 and J is TRBJ1-1; 7 nucleotides line up with TRBD1. This CDR3 spans 14 amino acids. Germline V gene sequence: CDR1 SGHRS, CDR2 YFSETQ. J lost 7 bases, V lost 4 bases, and 10 bases had no gene match. The CDR3 DNA follows: TGCGCCAGCAGCCTTCGAGGGGGCGAGGGTGAAGCTTTCTTT. Translating it yields CASSLRGGEGEAFF.